This is a list of T cell receptor beta chains from one sample in a study of shared clonotypes between healthy human individuals. Clones were read by immunoSEQ multiplex PCR, and TCRdb kept only the in-frame ones, dropping some. This table holds roughly 550,000 clones, over 95% found once. Sequencing was done on a sample of naive CD8+ T cells sorted from blood. These receptors were obtained from a woman in her twenties or thirties in good health. The CDR3 runs from the conserved cysteine through the conserved F or W. Not every row has a clone size; where given, it reads once, few, many or a size class.

clone_size v_call cdr3_aa
. TRBV28 CASGNLAGVYNEQFF
. TRBV19 CAIPQSNQPQHF
. TRBV6-1 CASSESGAADTQYF
. TRBV7-9 CASAASEYNEQFF
. TRBV6-1 CASSEAAGEEQYF
. TRBV19 CASSTRHSTNEKLFF
. TRBV30 CAWSVGSGIGRNIQYF
. TRBV6-1 CASNYWEGLSYEQYF
. TRBV28 CASTPAGGSETQYF
once TRBV5-4 CASSPDGGEQYF
. TRBV2 CANTNRDTSYEQYF
. TRBV5-1 CASSLGRDSGRVEQFF
. TRBV25-1 CASSDWSKNRDEQFF
. TRBV4-1 CASSPRAGGYNEQFF
. TRBV2 CASSEDVNTEAFF
once TRBV28 CASTLRGVGEGYTF
. TRBV28 CATRTGMTYEQYF
. TRBV28 CASSLPGLYYEQYF
. TRBV27 CASSLGQGYNGYTF
. TRBV6-1 CASSEIPAPGAGKEETQYF
once TRBV5-1 CASSLLGTPILSGANVLTF
. TRBV6-5 CASSYSLAGGPYEQFF
. TRBV6-1 CASSETGGGTEAFF
. TRBV19 CASSIGPSRNTEAFF
. TRBV11-2 CASSLGVNEKLFF
. TRBV11-2 CASSLALTGGGKLFF
once TRBV11-2 CASSQSAIPSGANVLTF
. TRBV13 CASSSDRGRYEQYF
. TRBV27 CASSLGGGGELFF
. TRBV19 CASSISTRDRVRNEQFF
. TRBV11-2 CASREDLAPQETQYF
. TRBV7-8 CASSLLSSGPKETQYF
. TRBV6-6 CASPSRDEQYF
once TRBV11-2 CASSFRGLVRVDTQYF
once TRBV28 CASSLGEYNEQFF
. TRBV7-6 CASSLELGSANEQFF
. TRBV25-1 CASSGDYQETQYF
. TRBV2 CASSESRGILQTQYF
. TRBV5-1 CASDGTGGTGELFF
. TRBV13 CASSIRGDEQFF
. TRBV6-5 CASTNRRVGDEQYF
few TRBV7-9 CASSLGPGELFF
. TRBV27 CASSPTSGLANEQFF
. TRBV27 CASSLQGLAGGQKDTQYF